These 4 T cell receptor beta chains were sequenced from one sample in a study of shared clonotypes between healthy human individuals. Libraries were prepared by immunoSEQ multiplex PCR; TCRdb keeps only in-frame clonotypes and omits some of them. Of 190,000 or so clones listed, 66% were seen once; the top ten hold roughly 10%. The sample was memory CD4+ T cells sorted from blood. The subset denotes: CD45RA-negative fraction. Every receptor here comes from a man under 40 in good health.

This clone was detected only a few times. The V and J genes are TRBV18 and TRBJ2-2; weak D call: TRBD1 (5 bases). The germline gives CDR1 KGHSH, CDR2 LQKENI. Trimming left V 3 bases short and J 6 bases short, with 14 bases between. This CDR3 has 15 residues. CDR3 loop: CASSPQGWGSGELFF. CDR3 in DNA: TGTGCCAGCTCACCTCAAGGCTGGGGCTCCGGGGAGCTGTTTTTT. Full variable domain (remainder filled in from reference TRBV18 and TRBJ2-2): NAGVMQNPRHLVRRRGQEARLRCSPMKGHSHVYWYRQLPEEGLKFMVYLQKENIIDESGMPKERFSAEFPKEGPSILRIQQVVRGDSAAYFCASSPQGWGSGELFFGEGSRLTVL.

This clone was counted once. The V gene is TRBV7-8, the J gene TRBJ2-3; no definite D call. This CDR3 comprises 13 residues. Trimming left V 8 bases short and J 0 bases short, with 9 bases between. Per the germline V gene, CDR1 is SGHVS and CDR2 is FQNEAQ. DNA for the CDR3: TGTGCCAGCTCCCTAATGAGCACAGATACGCAGTATTTT. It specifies CASSLMSTDTQYF.

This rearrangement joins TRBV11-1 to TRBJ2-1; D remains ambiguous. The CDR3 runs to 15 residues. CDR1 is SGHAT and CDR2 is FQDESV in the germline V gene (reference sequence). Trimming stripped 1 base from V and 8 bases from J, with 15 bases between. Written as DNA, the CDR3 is TGTGCCAGCAGCTTAGTCAGGCACGAAAAAGATGAGCAGTTCTTC. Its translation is CASSLVRHEKDEQFF.

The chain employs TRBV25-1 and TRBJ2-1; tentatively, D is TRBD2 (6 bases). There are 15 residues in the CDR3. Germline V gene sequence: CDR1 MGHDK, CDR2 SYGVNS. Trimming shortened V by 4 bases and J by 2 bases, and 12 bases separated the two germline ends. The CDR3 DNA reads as TGTGCCAGCAGTGCAGGCGCTAGCGCCTACAATGAGCAGTTCTTC. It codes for CASSAGASAYNEQFF.